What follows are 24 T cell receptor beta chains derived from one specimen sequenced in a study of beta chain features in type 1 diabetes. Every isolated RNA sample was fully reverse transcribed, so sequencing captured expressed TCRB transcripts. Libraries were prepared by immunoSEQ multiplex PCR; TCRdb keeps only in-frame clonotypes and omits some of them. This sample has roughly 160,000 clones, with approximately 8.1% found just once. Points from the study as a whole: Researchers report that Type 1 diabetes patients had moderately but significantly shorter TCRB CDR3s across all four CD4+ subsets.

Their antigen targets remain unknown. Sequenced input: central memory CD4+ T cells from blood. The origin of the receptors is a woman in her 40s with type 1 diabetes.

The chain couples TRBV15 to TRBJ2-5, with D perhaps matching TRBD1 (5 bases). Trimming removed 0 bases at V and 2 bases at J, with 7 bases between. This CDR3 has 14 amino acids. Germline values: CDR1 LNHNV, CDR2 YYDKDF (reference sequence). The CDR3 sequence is CATSRDQGQETQYF. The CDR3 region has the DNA TGTGCCACCAGCAGAGATCAGGGACAAGAGACCCAGTACTTC.

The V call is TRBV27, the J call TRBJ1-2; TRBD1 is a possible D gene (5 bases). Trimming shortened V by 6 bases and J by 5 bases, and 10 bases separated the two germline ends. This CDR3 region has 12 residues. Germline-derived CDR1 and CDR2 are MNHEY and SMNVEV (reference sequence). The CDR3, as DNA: TGTGCCAGCAGGGGGTCAGGGTATGGCTACACCTTC. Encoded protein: CASRGSGYGYTF.

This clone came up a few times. The CDR3 DNA reads as TGTGCCAGCACAGCTAGCTCCTACGAGCAGTACTTC. Protein product: CASTASSYEQYF. V and J are TRBV6-5 and TRBJ2-7; D gene ambiguous. The length of the CDR3 is 12 residues. Germline values: CDR1 MNHEY, CDR2 SVGAGI. V dropped 7 bases and J dropped 0 bases, with 7 bases sitting between them.

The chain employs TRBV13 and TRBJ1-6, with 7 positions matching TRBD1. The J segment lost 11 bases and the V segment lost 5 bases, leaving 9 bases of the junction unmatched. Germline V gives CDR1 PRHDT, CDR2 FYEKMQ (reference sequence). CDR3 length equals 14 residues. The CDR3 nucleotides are TGTGCCAGCAGCATTCAGACAGGGAGGACACCCCTCCACTTT. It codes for CASSIQTGRTPLHF.

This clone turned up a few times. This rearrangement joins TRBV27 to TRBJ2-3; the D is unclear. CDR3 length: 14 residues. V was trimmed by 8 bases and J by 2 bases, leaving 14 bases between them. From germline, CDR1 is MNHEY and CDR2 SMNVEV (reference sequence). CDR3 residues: CASRTLEATDTQYF. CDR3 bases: TGTGCCAGCCGCACCCTTGAAGCCACAGATACGCAGTATTTT.

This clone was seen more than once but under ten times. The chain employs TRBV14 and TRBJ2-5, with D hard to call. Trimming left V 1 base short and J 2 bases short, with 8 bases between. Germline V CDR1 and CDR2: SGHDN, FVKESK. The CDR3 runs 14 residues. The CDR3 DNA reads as TGTGCCAGCAGCCAAGTCCAGGCACAAGAGACCCAGTACTTC. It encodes CASSQVQAQETQYF.

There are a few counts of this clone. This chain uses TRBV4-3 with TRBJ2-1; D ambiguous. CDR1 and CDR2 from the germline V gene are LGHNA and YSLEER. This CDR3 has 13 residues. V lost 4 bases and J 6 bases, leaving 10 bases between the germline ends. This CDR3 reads CASSLYNSNEQFF. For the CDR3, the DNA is TGCGCCAGCAGCCTATACAACAGCAATGAGCAGTTCTTC.

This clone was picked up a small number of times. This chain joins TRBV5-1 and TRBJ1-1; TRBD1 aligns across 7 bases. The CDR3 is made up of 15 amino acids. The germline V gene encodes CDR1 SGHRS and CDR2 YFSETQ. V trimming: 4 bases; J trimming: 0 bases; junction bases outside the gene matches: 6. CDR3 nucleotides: TGCGCCAGCAGCCCACAACAGGGGCTGAACACTGAAGCTTTCTTT. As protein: CASSPQQGLNTEAFF.

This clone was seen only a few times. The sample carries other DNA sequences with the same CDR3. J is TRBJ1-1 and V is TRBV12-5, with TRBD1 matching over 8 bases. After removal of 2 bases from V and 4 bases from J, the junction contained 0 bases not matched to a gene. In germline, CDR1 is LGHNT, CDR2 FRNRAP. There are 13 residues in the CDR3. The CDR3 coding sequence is TGTGCTAGTGGTTTGACAGGGGGCACTGAAGCTTTCTTT. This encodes CASGLTGGTEAFF.

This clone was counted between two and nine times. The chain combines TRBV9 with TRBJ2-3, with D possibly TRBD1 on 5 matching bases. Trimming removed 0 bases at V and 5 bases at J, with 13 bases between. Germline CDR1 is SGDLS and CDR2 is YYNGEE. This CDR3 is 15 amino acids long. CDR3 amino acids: CASSVVASRGDTQYF. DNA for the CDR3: TGTGCCAGCAGCGTAGTAGCTTCTAGGGGAGATACGCAGTATTTT. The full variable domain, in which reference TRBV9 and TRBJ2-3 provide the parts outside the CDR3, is DSGVTQTPKHLITATGQRVTLRCSPRSGDLSVYWYQQSLDQGLQFLIQYYNGEERAKGNILERFSAQQFPDLHSELNLSSLELGDSALYFCASSVVASRGDTQYFGPGTRLTVL.

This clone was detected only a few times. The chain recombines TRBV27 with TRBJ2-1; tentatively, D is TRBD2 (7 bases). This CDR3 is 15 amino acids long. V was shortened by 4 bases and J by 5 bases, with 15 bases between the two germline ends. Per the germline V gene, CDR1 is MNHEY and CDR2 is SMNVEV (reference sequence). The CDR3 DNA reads TGTGCCAGCAGTTCTTGGGGGAGGGGGGACAATGAGCAGTTCTTC. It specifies CASSSWGRGDNEQFF.

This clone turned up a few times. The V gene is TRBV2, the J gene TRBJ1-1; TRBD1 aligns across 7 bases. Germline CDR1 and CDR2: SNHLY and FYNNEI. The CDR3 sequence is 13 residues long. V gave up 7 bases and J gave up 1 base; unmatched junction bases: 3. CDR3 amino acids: CASKTGRNTEAFF. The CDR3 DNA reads TGTGCCAGCAAGACAGGGAGGAACACTGAAGCTTTCTTT.

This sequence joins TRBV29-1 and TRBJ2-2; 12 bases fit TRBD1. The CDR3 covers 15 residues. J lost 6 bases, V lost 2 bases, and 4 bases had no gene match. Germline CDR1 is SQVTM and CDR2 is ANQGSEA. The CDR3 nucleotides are TGCAGCGTTGAAAGGGGACAGGGGGCTGCCGGGGAGCTGTTTTTT. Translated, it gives CSVERGQGAAGELFF.

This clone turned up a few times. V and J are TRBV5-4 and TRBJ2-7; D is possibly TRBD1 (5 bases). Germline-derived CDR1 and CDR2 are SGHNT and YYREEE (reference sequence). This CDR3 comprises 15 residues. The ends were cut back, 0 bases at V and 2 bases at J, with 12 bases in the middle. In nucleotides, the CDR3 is TGTGCCAGCAGCTTGGCTCCAGGGAAGCCCTACGAGCAGTACTTC. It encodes CASSLAPGKPYEQYF.

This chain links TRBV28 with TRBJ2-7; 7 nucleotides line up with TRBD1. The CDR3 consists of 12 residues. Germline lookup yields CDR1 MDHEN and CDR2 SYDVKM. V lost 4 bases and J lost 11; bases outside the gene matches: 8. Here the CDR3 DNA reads TGTGCCAGCAGTTCGCCGGGACAGAAGGAGTACTTC. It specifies CASSSPGQKEYF.

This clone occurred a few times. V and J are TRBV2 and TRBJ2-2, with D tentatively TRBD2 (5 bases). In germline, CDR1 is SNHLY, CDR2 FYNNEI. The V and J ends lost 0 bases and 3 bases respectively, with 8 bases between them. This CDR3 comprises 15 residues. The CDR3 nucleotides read TGTGCCAGCAGTGAAGCAGGGAGTGACACCGGGGAGCTGTTTTTT. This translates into CASSEAGSDTGELFF.

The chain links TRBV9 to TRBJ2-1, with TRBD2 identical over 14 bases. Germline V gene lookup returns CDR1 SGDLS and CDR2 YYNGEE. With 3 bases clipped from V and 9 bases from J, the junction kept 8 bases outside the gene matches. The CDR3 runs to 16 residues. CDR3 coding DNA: TGTGCCAGCAGCGGGACAGGGACTAGCGGGAGTGGTGAGCAGTTCTTC. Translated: CASSGTGTSGSGEQFF. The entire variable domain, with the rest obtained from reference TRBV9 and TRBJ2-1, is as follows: DSGVTQTPKHLITATGQRVTLRCSPRSGDLSVYWYQQSLDQGLQFLIQYYNGEERAKGNILERFSAQQFPDLHSELNLSSLELGDSALYFCASSGTGTSGSGEQFFGPGTRLTVL.

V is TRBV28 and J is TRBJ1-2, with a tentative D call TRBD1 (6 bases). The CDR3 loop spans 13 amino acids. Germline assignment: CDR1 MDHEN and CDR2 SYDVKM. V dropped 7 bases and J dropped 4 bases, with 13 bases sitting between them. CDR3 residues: CASTAGDTYGYTF. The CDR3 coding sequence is TGTGCCAGCACCGCTGGGGACACCTATGGCTACACCTTC.

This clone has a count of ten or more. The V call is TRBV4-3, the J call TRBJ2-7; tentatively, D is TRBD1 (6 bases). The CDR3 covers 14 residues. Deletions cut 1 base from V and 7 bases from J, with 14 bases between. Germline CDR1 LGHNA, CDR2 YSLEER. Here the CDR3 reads CASSQGVGAREQYF. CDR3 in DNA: TGCGCCAGCAGCCAAGGCGTGGGGGCGAGGGAGCAGTACTTC.

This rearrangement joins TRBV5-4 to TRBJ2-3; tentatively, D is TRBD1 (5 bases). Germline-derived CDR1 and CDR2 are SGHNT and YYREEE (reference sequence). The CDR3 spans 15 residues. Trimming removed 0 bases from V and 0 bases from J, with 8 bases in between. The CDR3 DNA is TGTGCCAGCAGCTTGGGACAGCAAAGCACAGATACGCAGTATTTT. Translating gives CASSLGQQSTDTQYF.

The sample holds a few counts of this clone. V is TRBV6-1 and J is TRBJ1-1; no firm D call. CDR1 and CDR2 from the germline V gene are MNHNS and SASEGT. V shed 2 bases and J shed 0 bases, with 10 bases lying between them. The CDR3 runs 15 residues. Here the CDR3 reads CASSEKRAVNTEAFF. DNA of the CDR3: TGTGCCAGCAGTGAAAAACGCGCGGTGAACACTGAAGCTTTCTTT.

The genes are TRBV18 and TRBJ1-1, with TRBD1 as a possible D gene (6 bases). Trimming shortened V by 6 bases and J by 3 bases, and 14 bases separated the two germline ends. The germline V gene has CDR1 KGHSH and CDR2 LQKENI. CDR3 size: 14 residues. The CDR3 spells CASSGAGVDTEAFF. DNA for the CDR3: TGTGCCAGCTCGGGGGCAGGGGTTGACACTGAAGCTTTCTTT.

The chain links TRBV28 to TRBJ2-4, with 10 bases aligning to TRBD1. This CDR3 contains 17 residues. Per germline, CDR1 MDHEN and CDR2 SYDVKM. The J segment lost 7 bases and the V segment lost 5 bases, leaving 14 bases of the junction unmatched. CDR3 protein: CASSGSGTGVQSNIQYF. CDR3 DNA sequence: TGTGCCAGCAGTGGATCCGGGACAGGGGTGCAATCGAACATTCAGTACTTC.

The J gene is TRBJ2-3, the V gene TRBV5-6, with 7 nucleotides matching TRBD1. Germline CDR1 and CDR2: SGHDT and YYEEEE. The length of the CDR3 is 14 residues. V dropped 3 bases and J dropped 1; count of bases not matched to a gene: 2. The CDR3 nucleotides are TGTGCCAGCAGCTCGGGGACAGGCACAGATACGCAGTATTTT. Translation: CASSSGTGTDTQYF.